These T cell receptor beta chains were read from a single sample in a study of T cells after yellow fever vaccination. TCRdb redid the calling of the 5' RACE reads with MiXCR, one entry per CDR3 protein. The repertoire holds 400,000 to 450,000 distinct CDR3 sequences, with 18% as singletons. The material sequenced was PBMCs, taken before the yellow fever booster vaccination. Source of these receptors: a young man who received the YFV17D yellow fever vaccine. Each CDR3 is given with its conserved first and last residue. The D gene is left open where the match is weak. Clone size is stated in some rows and not others, as once, few, many or a class when expanded.

CDR3: CASSLEQGRRQPQHF; DNA: TGTGCCAGCAGCTTAGAACAGGGCCGGCGGCAGCCCCAGCATTTT; J: TRBJ1-5; V: TRBV5-6; size: .; D: .
CDR3: CASSLTQPGHPNTGELFF; DNA: TGTGCCAGCAGCCTGACCCAACCGGGACACCCGAACACCGGGGAGCTGTTTTTT; J: TRBJ2-2; V: TRBV7-6; size: few; D: .
CDR3: CSARKGQLITGGYTF; DNA: TGCAGTGCTAGAAAAGGACAGCTGATTACCGGGGGCTACACCTTC; J: TRBJ1-2; V: TRBV20-1; size: .; D: .
CDR3: CASSIRSYGYTF; DNA: TGTGCCAGTAGTATTCGCAGCTATGGCTACACCTTC; J: TRBJ1-2; V: TRBV19; size: few; D: .
CDR3: CASSLVGGDYNEQFF; DNA: TGCGCCAGCAGCTTGGTCGGGGGGGACTACAATGAGCAGTTCTTC; J: TRBJ2-1; V: TRBV5-1; size: few; D: TRBD2
CDR3: CSARQAHTEAFF; DNA: TGCAGTGCTCGACAGGCCCACACTGAAGCTTTCTTT; J: TRBJ1-1; V: TRBV20-1; size: few; D: .
CDR3: CSALKQGGTEAFF; DNA: TGCAGTGCCCTTAAACAGGGAGGTACTGAAGCTTTCTTT; J: TRBJ1-1; V: TRBV20-1; size: few; D: .
CDR3: CSVEGGDTQYF; DNA: TGCAGCGTTGAGGGCGGAGATACGCAGTATTTT; J: TRBJ2-3; V: TRBV29-1; size: .; D: .
CDR3: CASSVDSARAYEQYF; DNA: TGTGCCAGCAGCGTAGATTCCGCCAGGGCGTACGAGCAGTACTTC; J: TRBJ2-7; V: TRBV9; size: few; D: .
CDR3: CSARVTGTYEQYF; DNA: TGCAGTGCTAGAGTAACAGGGACCTACGAGCAGTACTTC; J: TRBJ2-7; V: TRBV20-1; size: few; D: .
CDR3: CATSRDVDSYQETQYF; DNA: TGTGCCACCAGCAGAGATGTAGACTCGTACCAAGAGACCCAGTACTTC; J: TRBJ2-5; V: TRBV15; size: .; D: .
CDR3: CASGIGTYYNEQFF; DNA: TGTGCCAGCGGAATCGGGACGTACTACAATGAGCAGTTCTTC; J: TRBJ2-1; V: TRBV27; size: many; D: .
CDR3: CASSNRGREGTEAFF; DNA: TGTGCCAGCAGCAACAGGGGGCGCGAGGGCACTGAAGCTTTCTTT; J: TRBJ1-1; V: TRBV7-2; size: once; D: TRBD1
CDR3: CASSLSVGGAYQETQYF; DNA: TGTGCCAGCTCACTCTCGGTCGGGGGCGCTTACCAAGAGACCCAGTACTTC; J: TRBJ2-5; V: TRBV18; size: .; D: .
CDR3: CASSFYVGQGVNTEAFF; DNA: TGTGCCAGCAGCTTTTATGTCGGACAGGGGGTGAACACTGAAGCTTTCTTT; J: TRBJ1-1; V: TRBV7-3; size: .; D: TRBD1
CDR3: CASSSRGESSYNEQFF; DNA: TGTGCCAGCAGCTCCCGGGGGGAAAGCTCCTACAATGAGCAGTTCTTC; J: TRBJ2-1; V: TRBV5-8; size: .; D: TRBD2